This entry lists 26 T cell receptor beta chains sequenced from one sample in a study of cytomegalovirus exposure and HLA in healthy donors. A multiplex PCR was run with 60 Vbeta primers and 13 Jbeta primers. The table came from immunoSEQ multiplex PCR; TCRdb's copy has only in-frame clones and leaves some out. The table has about 170,000 clones, 65% to 75% seen once. Sequenced: PBMCs. Every receptor here comes from a human donor in good health.

This clone has only a few counts. This chain uses TRBV5-5 with TRBJ1-1, with D possibly TRBD1 on 6 matching bases. The germline V and J ends were trimmed by 6 bases and 0 bases, with 18 bases remaining between them. Germline lookup yields CDR1 SGHKS and CDR2 YYEKEE (reference sequence). The CDR3 length is 16 residues. As DNA, the CDR3 is TGTGCCAGCAACCCAAGGGGGGGAGGCATGAACACTGAAGCTTTCTTT. Translating it yields CASNPRGGGMNTEAFF.

The chain carries TRBV9 and TRBJ2-3; a weak D match, TRBD2 (7 bases). There are 15 residues in the CDR3. Germline V gene sequence: CDR1 SGDLS, CDR2 YYNGEE. V lost 0 bases and J 2 bases, leaving 10 bases between the germline ends. CDR3 sequence reads: CASSVAGGLTDTQYF. For the CDR3, the DNA is TGTGCCAGCAGCGTAGCGGGGGGCCTCACAGATACGCAGTATTTT.

The chain combines TRBV15 with TRBJ2-1; TRBD2 matches 10 bases. There are 17 residues in the CDR3. V shed 1 base, J shed 7 bases, and the junction held 10 bases outside the gene matches. CDR1 is LNHNV and CDR2 is YYDKDF in the germline V gene (reference sequence). As DNA, the CDR3 is TGTGCCACCAGCAGAGGGACTCTAGCGGGGGCACAAAATGAGCAGTTCTTC. As protein: CATSRGTLAGAQNEQFF.

Note on this clone: A single base separates this from a much larger clone, so it may be a read error. V gene TRBV5-1 combines with J gene TRBJ2-3, with 13 bases aligning to TRBD2. The length of the CDR3 is 16 residues. The germline V gene has CDR1 SGHRS and CDR2 YFSETQ. V gave up 4 bases and J gave up 1 base; unmatched junction bases: 3. The DNA of the CDR3 is TGCGCCAGCAGCCAAGGACTAGCGGGGGGCACAGATACGCAGTATTTT. Translating gives CASSQGLAGGTDTQYF.

The chain is built from TRBV6-4 and TRBJ1-4, with a weak D call TRBD1 (5 bases). CDR3 size: 14 residues. The V and J ends lost 5 bases and 3 bases respectively, with 10 bases between them. CDR1 and CDR2 (germline): MRHNA, SNTAGT. CDR3 loop: CASSSTASNEKLFF. The CDR3, as DNA: TGTGCCAGCAGTTCGACAGCCTCTAATGAAAAACTGTTTTTT.

The chain combines TRBV7-6 with TRBJ2-2; no clear D gene. Trimming removed 4 bases from V and 0 bases from J, with 12 bases in between. This CDR3 is built from 16 residues. CDR1 is SGHVS, CDR2 FNYEAQ, per germline. Written as DNA, the CDR3 is TGTGCCAGCAGCTCCCTGAACTTTACGAACACCGGGGAGCTGTTTTTT. Residues: CASSSLNFTNTGELFF.

The rearrangement uses TRBV7-6 and TRBJ1-1; maybe TRBD1 (6 bases). Germline loops: CDR1 SGHVS, CDR2 FNYEAQ. V lost 5 bases and J lost 5, with 24 bases in between. The CDR3 runs 17 residues. The CDR3 spells CASSLESRGLSRTEAFF. The CDR3 nucleotides are TGTGCCAGCAGCCTAGAATCCAGGGGCTTATCAAGGACTGAAGCTTTCTTT.

The rearrangement joins TRBV9 to TRBJ2-3; 14 positions agree with TRBD2. Trimming cost V 0 bases and J 3 bases; bases outside gene matches: 3. This CDR3 is built from 17 residues. CDR1 is SGDLS, CDR2 YYNGEE, per germline. The CDR3 DNA reads TGTGCCAGCAGCGTAGGGGGACTAGCGGGGGAGACAGATACGCAGTATTTT. Translating gives CASSVGGLAGETDTQYF.

CDR3 sequence (DNA): TGTGCCAGTAGCCCGGGAGTGGGAGTCATGACTGAAGCTTTCTTT. Amino acid sequence: CASSPGVGVMTEAFF. The chain combines TRBV19 with TRBJ1-1; D is ambiguous. There are 15 residues in the CDR3. Germline loops: CDR1 LNHDA, CDR2 SQIVND (reference sequence). V was clipped by 6 bases and J by 5 bases, with 19 bases between them.

This clone is a singleton in its sample. The CDR3 reads CASSLTPSREGGYTF. Here the CDR3 DNA reads TGTGCCAGCAGCTTAACCCCCAGCAGGGAAGGTGGCTACACCTTC. The V call is TRBV7-3, the J call TRBJ1-2, with D tentatively TRBD1 (5 bases). Deletions cut 0 bases from V and 7 bases from J, with 15 bases between. The CDR3 runs 15 residues. CDR1 SGHTA and CDR2 FQGTGA come from the germline V gene.

This clone was detected only a few times. Written as DNA, the CDR3 is TGCGCCAGCGCGAATCAGGGGTCCGATGAAGCTTTCTTT. This encodes CASANQGSDEAFF. This chain connects TRBV5-1 to TRBJ1-1; D perhaps matches TRBD1 (6 bases). The CDR3 sequence is 13 residues long. Per germline, CDR1 SGHRS and CDR2 YFSETQ. V was shortened by 7 bases and J by 7 bases, with 17 bases between the two germline ends.

This clone was counted a single time. The rearrangement links TRBV15 to TRBJ2-2; maybe TRBD2 (5 bases). The length of the CDR3 is 15 residues. The V and J ends lost 0 bases and 3 bases respectively, with 8 bases between them. Per germline, CDR1 LNHNV and CDR2 YYDKDF (reference sequence). Here the CDR3 DNA reads TGTGCCACCAGCAGAGATCGAGCGGACACCGGGGAGCTGTTTTTT. Translation gives CATSRDRADTGELFF.

V and J are TRBV19 and TRBJ1-1, with 8 bases identical to TRBD1. CDR1 is LNHDA and CDR2 is SQIVND in the germline V gene (reference sequence). There are 17 residues in the CDR3. The junction had 8 bases not matched to a gene; V was cut back by 2 bases and J by 0 bases. CDR3 in DNA: TGTGCCAGTAGTATACCCGGGACAGGCGGTATGAACACTGAAGCTTTCTTT. Its protein is CASSIPGTGGMNTEAFF.

The genes are TRBV25-1 and TRBJ2-1; D is perhaps TRBD1 (5 bases). There are 15 residues in the CDR3. Looked up from germline, CDR1 is MGHDK and CDR2 is SYGVNS. V was pared by 5 bases and J by 4 bases, with 15 bases between. The CDR3 region is CASSQAGSAYNEQFF. In nucleotides, the CDR3 is TGTGCCAGCAGTCAGGCAGGGTCGGCATACAATGAGCAGTTCTTC.

The chain couples TRBV2 to TRBJ2-6; TRBD2 matches 7 bases. V lost 7 bases and J lost 1; bases outside the gene matches: 10. The CDR3 sequence is 17 residues long. The germline gives CDR1 SNHLY, CDR2 FYNNEI. The chain's CDR3 is CASNGPGRGSGANVLTF. CDR3 nucleotides: TGTGCCAGCAACGGTCCAGGGAGGGGATCTGGGGCCAACGTCCTGACTTTC.

The chain carries TRBV10-3 and TRBJ2-5, with D possibly TRBD1 on 6 matching bases. The CDR3 runs to 14 residues. V was trimmed by 8 bases and J by 7 bases, leaving 20 bases between them. From germline, CDR1 is ENHRY and CDR2 SYGVKD. The CDR3 DNA reads as TGTGCCATCTTGGGACACCGAGATGGAGCGACCCAGTACTTC. Amino acid sequence: CAILGHRDGATQYF.

This chain uses TRBV13 with TRBJ1-4; 8 positions agree with TRBD1. Per germline, CDR1 PRHDT and CDR2 FYEKMQ (reference sequence). The length of the CDR3 is 15 residues. The junction had 5 bases not matched to a gene; V was cut back by 0 bases and J by 8 bases. CDR3 DNA sequence: TGTGCCAGCAGCTTAGGGACGACAGGGGTAGAAAAACTGTTTTTT. Protein product: CASSLGTTGVEKLFF.

The chain has TRBV5-4 and TRBJ2-3; the D is unclear. The CDR3 sequence is 14 residues long. The germline CDR1 and CDR2 sequences are SGHNT and YYREEE (reference sequence). V lost 4 bases and J lost 5, with 14 bases in between. CDR3 nucleotide sequence: TGTGCCAGCAGCCTACCCCCCGCTCGAGATACGCAGTATTTT. It specifies CASSLPPARDTQYF.

The rearrangement joins TRBV6-4 to TRBJ1-1, with D uncertain. Germline CDR1 reads MRHNA; CDR2 reads SNTAGT. Between the trimmed V and J ends, which lost 4 bases and 0 bases, there was a span of 6 bases. The CDR3 spans 13 residues. CDR3: CASSGVMNTEAFF. DNA for the CDR3: TGTGCCAGCAGTGGAGTTATGAACACTGAAGCTTTCTTT.

The genes are TRBV4-1 and TRBJ2-7; no firm D call. This CDR3 is 13 amino acids long. The V end lost 1 base, the J end lost 3 bases, and 7 bases lay between the germline ends. Germline V gene sequence: CDR1 MGHRA, CDR2 YSYEKL. CDR3 coding DNA: TGCGCCAGCAGCCAAGGCCAGAACTACGAGCAGTACTTC. Amino acids: CASSQGQNYEQYF.

The V and J genes are TRBV7-8 and TRBJ1-1; no clear D. Germline values: CDR1 SGHVS, CDR2 FQNEAQ. This CDR3 comprises 14 residues. V lost 0 bases and J lost 8, with 13 bases in between. This chain's CDR3 is CASSLAGQVGEAFF. CDR3 bases: TGTGCCAGCAGCTTAGCCGGTCAGGTCGGCGAAGCTTTCTTT.

The rearrangement joins TRBV2 to TRBJ2-3; 11 bases line up with TRBD2. Germline CDR1 and CDR2: SNHLY and FYNNEI. V lost 6 bases, J lost 6 bases, and 8 bases stayed unmatched. The CDR3 consists of 15 residues. The DNA for the CDR3 is TGTGCCAGCAGCCTAACCCGGACTAGCGGGGATACGCAGTATTTT. It encodes CASSLTRTSGDTQYF.

The chain carries TRBV9 and TRBJ1-1; 7 nucleotides agree with TRBD1. Germline values: CDR1 SGDLS, CDR2 YYNGEE. With V trimmed by 0 bases and J by 1 base, 15 bases remained unmatched. The CDR3 is 19 residues long. CDR3 region: CASSVVPDAGQVPNTEAFF. DNA of the CDR3: TGTGCCAGCAGCGTAGTACCCGACGCAGGACAGGTACCGAACACTGAAGCTTTCTTT. The full variable domain, in which reference TRBV9 and TRBJ1-1 provide the parts outside the CDR3, is DSGVTQTPKHLITATGQRVTLRCSPRSGDLSVYWYQQSLDQGLQFLIQYYNGEERAKGNILERFSAQQFPDLHSELNLSSLELGDSALYFCASSVVPDAGQVPNTEAFFGQGTRLTVV.

This clone was observed once. This chain connects TRBV2 to TRBJ2-1, with TRBD1 matching over 9 bases. V lost 6 bases to trimming and J lost 6 bases; unmatched junction nucleotides: 6. CDR1 and CDR2 from the germline V gene are SNHLY and FYNNEI. The CDR3 has 14 amino acids. CDR3 sequence reads: CASSFTGGGNEQFF. CDR3 coding DNA: TGTGCCAGCAGCTTCACAGGGGGCGGCAATGAGCAGTTCTTC.

J is TRBJ1-6 and V is TRBV7-8; perhaps TRBD1 as D (5 bases). The length of the CDR3 is 14 residues. V was trimmed by 2 bases and J by 6 bases, leaving 8 bases between them. The germline CDR1 and CDR2 sequences are SGHVS and FQNEAQ. CDR3 protein: CASSLQGGNSPLHF. The CDR3 DNA reads TGTGCCAGCAGCTTACAGGGAGGTAATTCACCCCTCCACTTT.

This sequence joins TRBV5-1 and TRBJ1-2; D gene ambiguous. V lost 4 bases, J lost 0 bases, and 7 bases lay in between. The CDR3 consists of 13 residues. Germline CDR1 reads SGHRS; CDR2 reads YFSETQ. Here the CDR3 reads CASSPTANYGYTF. CDR3 DNA: TGCGCCAGCAGCCCAACAGCTAACTATGGCTACACCTTC.